The sequence of this T cell receptor beta chain was determined in a study of blood T cell repertoires in COVID-19. Seattle-derived patients entered the study during active infection and were followed longitudinally. The CDR3 contains 17 residues. J gave up 1 base and V 5 bases, and 11 bases lay outside the gene matches. From germline, CDR1 is MNHEY and CDR2 SVGEGT. In the source study's methods: Estimation of nucleated cell counts relied on the amplification of reference gene primers. The repertoire was sequenced with immunoSEQ multiplex PCR; TCRdb's copy has only in-frame clones and lacks some. V, J and clone size were drawn from that table, and D and trimming were deduced from the DNA. The sample holds roughly 160,000 clones, 60% to 85% seen once.

The sequenced sample was peripheral blood. This chain uses TRBV6-2 or TRBV6-3 with TRBJ2-3; 8 bases line up with TRBD1. This clonotype was sampled from a woman aged 60-70 years with COVID-19, enrolled during active disease. CDR3 sequence: CASSRLDRGGGTDTQYF. The DNA for the CDR3 is TGTGCCAGCAGTCGCCTAGACAGGGGTGGGGGCACAGATACGCAGTATTTT.